The next 22 T cell receptor delta chains were all read from a single sample in a study of gamma-delta T cells after stem cell transplantation. TCRdb re-identified clones in the RT-PCR reads via CATT. The sample lists 15,000 to 17,000 delta-chain clones; roughly 9.1% were seen once. Sequenced: gamma-delta T cells. The receptors shown here come from a human donor. It is not recorded whose cells these are; they may come from a transplant donor.

This clone showed up just a few times. The chain employs TRDV2 and TRDJ3; TRDD3 matches 9 bases. Germline CDR1 and CDR2: GEAIGNYY and EKD. CDR3 length: 19 amino acids. The J segment lost 2 bases and the V segment lost 2 bases, leaving 9 bases of the junction unmatched. CDR3 region: CACDNFTGGRPWDTRQMFF. CDR3 DNA sequence: TGTGCCTGTGACAACTTTACTGGGGGACGCCCCTGGGACACCCGACAGATGTTTTTC.

Concerning this clone itself: This CDR3 is also generated by other DNA sequences in the sample. This chain links TRDV2 with TRDJ1; possible D gene TRDD3, 5 bases. CDR1 GEAIGNYY and CDR2 EKD come from the germline V gene. V was cut by 0 bases and J by 1 base, with 29 bases left in between. There are 21 residues in the CDR3. The CDR3, as DNA: TGTGCCTGTGACACCGTTGAGTTTCACCTGCATACTGGTGTACTCACCGATAAACTCATCTTT. Translated: CACDTVEFHLHTGVLTDKLIF.

The table lists this clone with a few counts. It is likely a read error: a sequence one base away is far more abundant. Other DNA sequences in this specimen translate into the identical CDR3. This sequence joins TRDV2 and TRDJ1, with D perhaps matching TRDD3 (6 bases). Germline assignment: CDR1 GEAIGNYY and CDR2 EKD. Trimming shortened V by 1 base and J by 0 bases, and 17 bases separated the two germline ends. The CDR3 is 17 amino acids. Here the CDR3 DNA reads TGTGCCTGTGACACAGTCGGGGATCTAGCCTACACCGATAAACTCATCTTT. This encodes CACDTVGDLAYTDKLIF.

This clone has ten or more counts. A far larger clone is only one base removed, so a read error is likely. The J gene is TRDJ2, the V gene TRDV1; 9 bases are shared with TRDD3. The V and J ends lost 5 bases and 2 bases, in that order; junction bases with no gene match: 27. Germline V gene lookup returns CDR1 TSWWSYY and CDR2 QGS. This CDR3 has 23 amino acids. The CDR3 here is CALGKGILPKYGGILDLTAQLFF. CDR3 coding DNA: TGTGCTCTTGGGAAGGGGATCCTACCGAAATACGGGGGGATACTGGACTTGACAGCACAACTCTTCTTT.

Notes on this clone: A much larger clone lies a single base off, so this may be a read error. Other DNA sequences within the sample encode an identical CDR3. The chain joins TRDV2 to TRDJ1; 7 bases line up with TRDD3. The CDR3 runs 20 residues. V was clipped by 1 base and J by 1 base; unmatched bases: 20. Germline assignment: CDR1 GEAIGNYY and CDR2 EKD. The CDR3 loop is CACDTGSLLGDTPGTDKLIF. The CDR3 nucleotides are TGTGCCTGTGACACGGGATCGTTATTGGGGGACACTCCGGGCACCGATAAACTCATCTTT.

As regards this clone: The protein held in TCRdb is that of a much larger clone and does not match this DNA's translation at residue 16, likely because of a read error; the protein shown is translated from the DNA. Additional DNA sequences in this sample encode the identical CDR3. The CDR3 loop is CACDDVMMGDKSSPDNLIF. Here the CDR3 DNA reads TGTGCCTGTGACGACGTGATGATGGGGGATAAGTCAAGTCCCGATAACCTCATCTTT. The V and J genes are TRDV2 and TRDJ1, with TRDD3 matching over 9 bases. Per germline, CDR1 GEAIGNYY and CDR2 EKD. The CDR3 is 19 amino acids.

Ten or more counts support this clone. This may be a read error: a much more frequent sequence differs by one nucleotide. The CDR3, as DNA: TGTGCCTGTGACAGGAGATCTGCGGGATACGCGGGGGCCGATAAACTCATCTTT. The encoded protein is CACDRRSAGYAGADKLIF. The V gene is TRDV2, the J gene TRDJ1, with 8 bases aligning to TRDD3. Trimming at V came to 2 bases and at J to 3 bases, leaving 16 bases not matched to a gene. Germline CDR1 is GEAIGNYY and CDR2 is EKD. CDR3 length: 18 amino acids.

The sample holds many counts of this clone. This is likely an artifact of a read error, given a far larger clone one base away. The chain has TRDV2 and TRDJ1, with D possibly TRDD3 on 6 matching bases. The V and J ends lost 0 bases and 5 bases respectively, with 15 bases between them. CDR1 is GEAIGNYY and CDR2 is EKD in the germline V gene. This CDR3 comprises 15 residues. CDR3 sequence reads: CACDTVRGKGDKLIF. The CDR3 DNA sequence: TGTGCCTGTGACACCGTACGGGGGAAAGGGGATAAACTCATCTTT.

The rearrangement joins TRDV1 to TRDJ1; 7 nucleotides agree with TRDD3. Looked up from germline, CDR1 is TSWWSYY and CDR2 is QGS. V shed 11 bases, J shed 0 bases, and the junction held 24 bases outside the gene matches. This CDR3 comprises 19 residues. Written as DNA, the CDR3 is TGTGCTATTGCGGGAAGTGGCCGTTCCTCGGGGGGATACACCGATAAACTCATCTTT. This encodes CAIAGSGRSSGGYTDKLIF.

The rearrangement links TRDV2 to TRDJ1, with D perhaps matching TRDD3 (5 bases). CDR3 size: 17 residues. The V end lost 0 bases, the J end lost 0 bases, and 16 bases lay between the germline ends. From germline, CDR1 is GEAIGNYY and CDR2 EKD. The chain's CDR3 is CACDTGEGTWYTDKLIF. CDR3 DNA sequence: TGTGCCTGTGACACCGGGGAGGGGACGTGGTACACCGATAAACTCATCTTT.

In the case of this clone: Only one base separates this from a far larger clonotype, so it likely reflects a read error. Distinct nucleotide sequences in the sample also encode this CDR3. This rearrangement joins TRDV1 to TRDJ1; either TRDD2 or TRDD3 may supply D (6 bases each). The V and J ends lost 2 bases and 3 bases respectively, with 28 bases between them. Germline V gene data show CDR1 as TSWWSYY and CDR2 as QGS. The CDR3 length is 20 residues. Here the CDR3 DNA reads TGTGCTCTTGGGGAAAGTGGCGGGTCCTACGGGGACTGGGAGGCCGATAAACTCATCTTT. Translating it yields CALGESGGSYGDWEADKLIF.

This clone showed up many times. This may arise from a read error, as a much more abundant clone is one base away. The chain is built from TRDV2 and TRDJ1; a possible D gene is TRDD3 (5 bases). CDR3 size: 16 residues. Germline CDR1 and CDR2: GEAIGNYY and EKD. With 3 bases removed from V and 1 base from J, the gap between germline ends came to 17 bases. The CDR3 region has the DNA TGTGCCTGTGACGTGTTGGGATTGGCGAGCACCGATAAACTCATCTTT. It yields the protein CACDVLGLASTDKLIF.

In its sample, this clone was seen a few times. The protein TCRdb gives is from a much larger clone and does not agree with this DNA's translation at residue 6, likely a read error; the protein shown here comes from the DNA. This chain uses TRDV2 with TRDJ3; perhaps TRDD3 as D (5 bases). CDR3 size: 20 residues. Trimming pared 2 bases from V and 0 bases from J, leaving 19 bases between. Germline V gene sequence: CDR1 GEAIGNYY, CDR2 EKD. The chain's CDR3 is CACDKAEGTLSSWDTRQMFF. The CDR3 DNA reads as TGTGCCTGTGACAAAGCGGAGGGGACTTTAAGCTCCTGGGACACCCGACAGATGTTTTTC.

In this sample, this clone turned up a few times. TCRdb shows a much larger clone's protein in place of this DNA's translation, and the two differ at residue 15, likely through a read error; the protein shown is translated from the DNA. This chain links TRDV2 with TRDJ1; D possibly corresponds to TRDD3 (5 bases). The CDR3 is 18 amino acids. Per the germline V gene, CDR1 is GEAIGNYY and CDR2 is EKD. The CDR3 here is CACDTVGTSSQSADRLIF. The CDR3 DNA reads TGTGCCTGTGACACCGTGGGGACTTCATCGCAGAGCGCCGATAGACTCATCTTT.

Concerning this clone itself: One end of the junction does not line up with germline, which may come from a read error. This sequence joins TRDV2 and TRDJ1; D is uncertain. The CDR3 has 18 residues. Germline V CDR1 and CDR2: GEAIGNYY, EKD. The CDR3 sequence is CACDIVVGPLSYTDQLIF. CDR3 bases: TGTGCCTGTGACATAGTGGTGGGTCCGCTCTCTTACACCGATCAACTCATCTTT.

This clone was counted many times. This DNA's translation differs at residue 6 from TCRdb's protein, which comes from a much larger clone; a read error is likely, and the protein shown is translated from the DNA. The chain uses TRDV2 and TRDJ1, with 9 bases fitting TRDD3. J was trimmed by 0 bases and V by 3 bases; bases with no gene match: 10. This CDR3 spans 17 amino acids. Looked up from germline, CDR1 is GEAIGNYY and CDR2 is EKD. The CDR3: CACDLGGDTRNTDKLIF. DNA for the CDR3: TGTGCCTGTGACTTGGGGGGGGATACCCGAAACACCGATAAACTCATCTTT.

Notes on this clone: The protein in TCRdb stems from a much larger clone and differs at residues 6 and 11 from this DNA's translation, likely a read error; here the protein is translated from the DNA. The genes are TRDV1 and TRDJ2; 9 bases match TRDD3. In germline, CDR1 is TSWWSYY, CDR2 QGS. The CDR3 runs to 23 residues. J was trimmed by 2 bases and V by 5 bases; bases with no gene match: 27. The CDR3 is CALGKEILLKSGGILDLTAQLFF. CDR3 sequence (DNA): TGTGCTCTTGGGAAGGAGATCCTACTGAAATCCGGGGGGATACTGGACTTGACAGCACAACTCTTCTTT.

This clone was seen more than once but under ten times. TCRdb assigns this DNA the protein of a much larger clone, which departs from its translation at residue 6; this likely reflects a read error, and the protein shown comes from translating the DNA. This rearrangement joins TRDV2 to TRDJ1, with 7 bases fitting TRDD3. Trimming cost V 1 base and J 4 bases; bases outside gene matches: 8. This CDR3 has 15 amino acids. Looked up from germline, CDR1 is GEAIGNYY and CDR2 is EKD. The CDR3 sequence is CACDTKGDYGDKLIF. CDR3 nucleotide sequence: TGTGCCTGTGACACGAAGGGGGATTACGGCGATAAACTCATCTTT.

Of note for this clone: TCRdb attributes to this sequence the protein of a much larger clone, which differs from the DNA translation at residue 3; a read error is likely, and the protein displayed is translated from the DNA. The sample contains more than one DNA sequence encoding this CDR3. The chain uses TRDV2 and TRDJ1, with TRDD3 matching 11 bases. The CDR3 totals 19 residues. The V gene's germline CDR1 is GEAIGNYY and CDR2 EKD. This CDR3 reads CARDTVRVLGDRGTDKLIF. The CDR3 DNA reads as TGTGCCCGTGACACCGTCCGCGTACTGGGGGATAGAGGCACCGATAAACTCATCTTT.

Concerning this clone itself: This DNA's translation differs at residues 6 and 14 from TCRdb's protein, which comes from a much larger clone; a read error is likely, and the protein shown is translated from the DNA. This sequence joins TRDV2 and TRDJ3, with D perhaps given as TRDD2 or TRDD3 (5 bases each). CDR1 and CDR2 from the germline V gene are GEAIGNYY and EKD. The CDR3 runs to 17 residues. DNA of the CDR3: TGTGCCTGTGACACTCCTGGGATTTCCTGGGACACCCGACATATGTTTTTC. Protein sequence: CACDTPGISWDTRHMFF.

At least ten counts were recorded for this clone. TCRdb has a much larger clone's protein, which differs at residue 15 from the translation of this DNA, likely because of a read error; what is shown is the protein translated from the DNA. The rearrangement joins TRDV2 to TRDJ1, with D perhaps matching TRDD3 (6 bases). Per germline, CDR1 GEAIGNYY and CDR2 EKD. The CDR3 is made up of 18 amino acids. The CDR3 region has the DNA TGTGCCTGTGACACCGTTGGGGGTCCCCCCTATGGGACCGATGAACTCATCTTT. It specifies CACDTVGGPPYGTDELIF.

As to this clone: A far bigger clonotype differs at one base, so this is likely a read error. The sample has other DNA sequences that encode this CDR3 too. The V call is TRDV2, the J call TRDJ1, with a tentative D call TRDD2 (5 bases). This CDR3 is 16 amino acids long. Germline loops: CDR1 GEAIGNYY, CDR2 EKD. In DNA, the CDR3 is TGTGCCTGTGACACCGTTCCTGCCAGGAACACCGATAAACTCATCTTC. As protein: CACDTVPARNTDKLIF.